The 10 T cell receptor beta chains in this list originate from one sample, sequenced in a study of CD8+ T cells in alopecia areata. Reverse transcription of extracted RNA yielded cDNA, which provided the sequencing template. Some clones are missing from TCRdb's copy, which holds only in-frame ones; the method was immunoSEQ multiplex PCR. The sample has 140,000 to 150,000 clones; under 60% are singletons. Material: CD4+ T cells sorted from blood, obtained at week 0. These receptors were obtained from a human donor with alopecia areata.

This clone appeared once. J is TRBJ1-5 and V is TRBV30, with D possibly matching TRBD1 (6 bases). The CDR3 totals 12 residues. Germline lookup yields CDR1 GTSNPN and CDR2 SVGIG (reference sequence). The V end was cut by 6 bases, the J end by 4 bases, with 10 bases between. This CDR3 reads CACGTTNQPQHF. CDR3 coding DNA: TGTGCCTGCGGGACAACAAATCAGCCCCAGCATTTT.

The V gene is TRBV29-1, the J gene TRBJ2-1, with D tentatively TRBD2 (7 bases). The germline gives CDR1 SQVTM, CDR2 ANQGSEA. V dropped 7 bases and J dropped 5 bases, with 15 bases sitting between them. CDR3 length: 13 residues. The CDR3 loop is CSARGGENNEQFF. The CDR3 nucleotides are TGCAGCGCCCGAGGGGGGGAAAACAATGAGCAGTTCTTC.

The chain combines TRBV29-1 with TRBJ2-3; a possible D gene is TRBD1 (5 bases). The CDR3 is 13 residues long. Per the germline V gene, CDR1 is SQVTM and CDR2 is ANQGSEA. V lost 3 bases and J lost 2, with 9 bases in between. CDR3: CSVEYRFTDTQYF. The CDR3 nucleotides are TGCAGCGTTGAGTACAGGTTCACAGATACGCAGTATTTT.

This chain uses TRBV2 with TRBJ1-5; D call uncertain. Looked up from germline, CDR1 is SNHLY and CDR2 is FYNNEI. V was cut by 3 bases and J by 2 bases, with 17 bases left in between. The CDR3 has 17 residues. CDR3 sequence: CASSERLNTLGNQPQHF. CDR3 DNA sequence: TGTGCCAGCAGTGAGAGGCTTAACACCCTGGGCAATCAGCCCCAGCATTTT.

This CDR3 is CASKIGDTQYF. The DNA for the CDR3 is TGTGCCAGTAAGATTGGGGATACGCAGTATTTT. This sequence joins TRBV7-2 and TRBJ2-3; D is unresolved. V was clipped by 9 bases and J by 6 bases, with 10 bases between them. Germline loops: CDR1 SGHTA, CDR2 FQGNSA. This CDR3 is built from 11 residues. The entire variable domain, with the rest obtained from reference TRBV7-2 and TRBJ2-3, is as follows: GAGVSQSPSNKVTEKGKDVELRCDPISGHTALYWYRQSLGQGLEFLIYFQGNSAPDKSGLPSDRFSAERTGGSVSTLTIQRTQQEDSAVYLCASKIGDTQYFGPGTRLTVL.

This rearrangement joins TRBV5-6 to TRBJ2-1; 9 bases are a match to TRBD2. The CDR3 contains 16 residues. The germline CDR1 and CDR2 sequences are SGHDT and YYEEEE. Trimming at V came to 4 bases and at J to 2 bases, leaving 7 bases not matched to a gene. CDR3 protein: CASSPSGGGAYNEQFF. The CDR3, as DNA: TGTGCCAGCAGCCCTAGTGGCGGGGGGGCCTACAATGAGCAGTTCTTC.

The genes are TRBV7-2 and TRBJ1-1; 8 nucleotides line up with TRBD1. Germline lookup yields CDR1 SGHTA and CDR2 FQGNSA. After removal of 5 bases from V and 7 bases from J, the junction contained 12 bases not matched to a gene. The CDR3 covers 15 residues. The CDR3 sequence is CASSRNHGQGDEAFF. CDR3 DNA: TGTGCCAGCAGCCGTAACCATGGACAGGGCGATGAAGCTTTCTTT.

This clone was recorded only once. The chain has TRBV9 and TRBJ1-2; D remains unclear. Trimming stripped 4 bases from V and 3 bases from J, with 13 bases between. Germline V gene sequence: CDR1 SGDLS, CDR2 YYNGEE. The CDR3 is 14 residues long. CDR3 sequence reads: CASSPSRAHYGYTF. The CDR3 region has the DNA TGTGCCAGCAGCCCCTCGCGGGCCCACTATGGCTACACCTTC.

This chain links TRBV20-1 with TRBJ2-5; D remains unclear. V gave up 4 bases and J gave up 5 bases, with 5 bases separating them. This CDR3 is 10 amino acids long. The V gene's germline CDR1 is DFQATT and CDR2 SNEGSKA (reference sequence). The CDR3 coding sequence is TGCAGTGCTAACCGCGAGACCCAGTACTTC. It encodes CSANRETQYF.

The rearrangement links TRBV30 to TRBJ2-2, with TRBD1 as a possible D gene (6 bases). This CDR3 is 14 amino acids long. Germline V CDR1 and CDR2: GTSNPN, SVGIG (reference sequence). Trimming left V 0 bases short and J 7 bases short, with 12 bases between. CDR3 in amino acids: CAWSVWGLGGELFF. CDR3 nucleotide sequence: TGTGCCTGGAGTGTTTGGGGGCTGGGCGGGGAGCTGTTTTTT.